This T cell receptor (beta chain) derives from a study of T cells after yellow fever vaccination. TCRdb analysed the 5' RACE reads with MiXCR anew, one entry per CDR3 protein. Of about 120,000 distinct CDR3 sequences in the sample, about 7.2% were seen once. Germline V gene sequence: CDR1 ENHRY, CDR2 SYGVKD. CDR3 length: 13 amino acids. V was pared by 7 bases and J by 1 base, with 9 bases between. This clonotype was seen ten or more times. Antigen: not known. Study-wide findings and caveats: The study noted that FACS-sorted repertoires could contain abundant clonotypes contaminating from the bulk population. A small proportion of clonotypes was detected in both the CD4 and CD8 compartments. The booster response re-showed most primary clones: about 96% CD4, approximately 90% CD8.

This sequence was found in a young man who received the YFV17D yellow fever vaccine. Specimen: CD4+ T cells sorted from PBMCs, collected 45 days after the first yellow fever vaccination. This chain connects TRBV10-3 to TRBJ2-3; the D gene is possibly TRBD2 (6 bases). CDR3 DNA: TGTGCCATCAAGCCTAGCGGCACAGATACGCAGTATTTT. Its protein product is CAIKPSGTDTQYF.